This T cell receptor (beta chain) stems from a study of T-cell memory formation after mild COVID-19 (dated by TCRdb to 2020 to 2023). About the investigation overall: TCR sequence clusters from the two donors were largely donor specific. In two donors, T-cell clones that expanded and contracted after mild COVID-19 were followed by sequencing TCRalpha and TCRbeta repertoires longitudinally. Two young, previously healthy adult volunteers made up the cohort, one male and one female. What the study reported, not specific to this receptor: The detection of some responding clones in pre-infection memory suggests that pre-existing cross-reactive memory T cells joined the SARS-CoV-2 response. From day 15 to 85, contracting clones showed balanced CD4/CD8 phenotypes, whereas a second wave of clones that expanded from day 15 to 37 leaned towards CD4+. Contracting CD4+ clones were found mainly in CM and EM memory subsets, while CD8+ clones were enriched in EMRA. The study covered only two mild cases, and larger cohorts including severe cases with pre-infection samples were considered necessary. SARS-CoV-2 specificity was not confirmed for the second-wave clones peaking on day 37.

For this clonotype: The specificity of this receptor is unknown. No base quality values were provided; no much bigger clone lies one nucleotide off.

From cysteine to phenylalanine, the CDR3 is 14 amino acids long. Of all the DNA, just the CDR3 is kept, 42 bases in frame from base 1. From a lookup of the germline V gene, CDR1 and CDR2 are MGHRA and YSYEKL. V lost 0 bases and J lost 4 bases; the stretch between them is 9 bases long. The instrument given in TCRdb is Illumina NovaSeq 6000. Using 5'RACE with constant-segment primers, TCRalpha and TCRbeta cDNA libraries were constructed, with sample barcodes and unique molecular identifiers added in the process. Trizol reagent was used to extract RNA from every sample. The libraries were amplified in two PCR steps, and the second step added a second sample barcode and Illumina TruSeq adapters. Sequencing of libraries was performed on an Illumina NovaSeq with 2 x 150 bp paired-end reads. Per the original workflow: Reads were demultiplexed and collapsed into UMI-guided consensus sequences with migec v1.2.7. Using mixcr v2.1.11, UMI consensuses were aligned to TRA and TRB V and J templates and then assembled into clonotypes. Clonotypes were classified as expanded or contracted when called significant by both edgeR and NoisET, with noise models trained on biological replicates. For edgeR calls, the thresholds were a false discovery rate-adjusted p below 0.01 and a log2 fold-change of 1. As an exploratory analysis of dynamics, max-normalized trajectories of the 1000 most abundant clonotypes were examined with PCA combined with hierarchical clustering. The CD4 or CD8 phenotype of responding clones was assigned using the separately sequenced CD4+ and CD8+ repertoires. TCRdb handled the public reads itself, with Q25 trimming in fastp and clone calling in MiXCR, and kept productive beta chains. CDR3 protein duplicates are merged, each entry listing the most common genes and DNA. V and J calls and clone size were set by TCRdb, not the authors. This sample holds 350,000 to 500,000 distinct CDR3 sequences; 20% were observed only once. The ten largest clones represent around 8% of the sample.

Ficoll-Paque density gradient centrifugation was the method used to isolate PBMCs. The sequencing sample was made of PBMCs or a T cell subset sorted from them (not recorded which). This sequence uses TRBV4-1 and TRBJ1-1, with no D gene named confidently. The receptor's source is an adult woman who had mild COVID-19 (a few samples of this study predate the infection). The sample titles of this study are shuffled in the database, so cell type and time point are left out; the donor was told from shared clones. At the DNA level, the sequence is TGCGCCAGCAGCCAAGATTTTGAGGCCACTGAAGCTTTCTTT. This gives the protein CASSQDFEATEAFF.